This T cell receptor beta chain derives from a study of cytomegalovirus exposure and HLA in healthy donors. The CDR3 extends over 16 amino acids. Germline V gene data show CDR1 as SGHAT and CDR2 as FQNNGV. The trim removed 2 bases at V and 1 base at J, leaving 4 bases unmatched. With regard to this clone: Its matching antigen is unknown.

It was with 60 Vbeta and 13 Jbeta primers that the PCR ran. Sequencing was performed with immunoSEQ multiplex PCR; in TCRdb, only in-frame clones are kept and a portion is missing. The sample holds 150,000 to 200,000 clones, around 80% seen once. General study points: A few chains tied to CMV proved CMV antigen-specific in vitro. According to the study, 180 or so TCR beta chains were cytomegalovirus-associated. For presence/absence analyses, sequencing depth was assumed to be roughly uniform across donors.

The sequence was collected from a woman between 25 and 40 years old in good health and CMV-seropositive. The sample was PBMCs. This chain links TRBV11-2 with TRBJ2-2; 7 bases align to TRBD2. CDR3 residues: CASSLIRGGNTGELFF. CDR3 in DNA: TGTGCCAGCAGCTTAATCCGCGGGGGGAACACCGGGGAGCTGTTTTTT. The full variable domain, its missing parts supplied by reference TRBV11-2 and TRBJ2-2, is EAGVAQSPRYKIIEKRQSVAFWCNPISGHATLYWYQQILGQGPKLLIQFQNNGVVDDSQLPKDRFSAERLKGVDSTLKIQPAKLEDSAVYLCASSLIRGGNTGELFFGEGSRLTVL.